These T cell receptor beta chains were read from a single sample in a study of identifying expanded T cells in peripheral blood. Some clones are missing from TCRdb's copy, which holds only in-frame ones; the method was immunoSEQ multiplex PCR. The sample carries approximately 110,000 clones, about 88% recorded once. The sequenced sample consisted of blood. These receptors were collected from a person between 18 and 70 years old in good health. Both conserved end residues are part of each CDR3. D genes are given only for firm matches. Rows give clone size only sometimes, using once, few, many, or a class for an expanded clone.

j_gene	abundance	d_gene	v_gene	CDR3nt	CDR3aa
TRBJ1-2	-	-	TRBV19	TGTGCCAGTAGAGTTATCTCTAACTATGGCTACACCTTC	CASRVISNYGYTF
TRBJ2-3	-	-	TRBV29-1	TGCAGCGTTGAAGGGGCCGGGACTAGCACAGATACGCAGTATTTT	CSVEGAGTSTDTQYF
TRBJ1-2	-	TRBD1	TRBV5-1	TGCGCCAGCAGCTTGTCGGAAGGGGGCGGAGGCTACACCTTC	CASSLSEGGGGYTF
TRBJ2-5	few	-	TRBV30	TGTGCCTGGAGTATAACGGGAACCCGGGGACGAGAGACCCAGTACTTC	CAWSITGTRGRETQYF
TRBJ2-2	-	TRBD1	TRBV19	TGTGCCAGTACCGAAGACAGGGTCGGCGCCGGGGAGCTGTTTTTT	CASTEDRVGAGELFF
TRBJ2-2	-	-	TRBV7-9	TGTGCCAGCAGCACCGAGGTGGTCTCCGGGGAGCTGTTTTTT	CASSTEVVSGELFF
TRBJ1-1	-	-	TRBV7-6	TGTGCCAGCAGCCCGGGAGCGGCGAACGGGTTAGCTTTCTTT	CASSPGAANGLAFF
TRBJ2-2	few	-	TRBV5-1	TGCGCCAGCAGCTCAGGGTACCCGCTGGAGCTGTTTTTT	CASSSGYPLELFF
TRBJ2-5	once	TRBD2	TRBV6-5	TGTGCCAGCAGACCCGGACTAGCGGGAATTGAGACCCAGTACTTC	CASRPGLAGIETQYF
TRBJ2-5	-	TRBD1	TRBV18	TGTGCCAGCTCCCTGGACAGGCAAGAGACCCAGTACTTC	CASSLDRQETQYF
TRBJ2-7	-	-	TRBV5-1	TGCGCCAGCAGCTTGGAGTACGAGCAGTACTTC	CASSLEYEQYF
TRBJ1-1	-	TRBD1	TRBV30	TGTGCCTTGGGCCCCCGGGACAGACATGAAGCTTTCTTT	CALGPRDRHEAFF
TRBJ1-2	-	TRBD1	TRBV29-1	TGCAGCGTTCAGACAGGGGGCGGCTATGGCTACACCTTC	CSVQTGGGYGYTF
TRBJ2-2	-	TRBD1	TRBV14	TGTGCCAGCAGCTTACGGACAGGGGCCAGTTTAGGGGAGCTGTTTTTT	CASSLRTGASLGELFF
TRBJ2-3	-	-	TRBV4-2	TGTGCCAGCAGCCAGTCCCCGGGGGCGCCGGAAAAGAATACGCAGTATTTT	CASSQSPGAPEKNTQYF
TRBJ1-6	-	-	TRBV6-6	TGTGCCAGCAGTGTGGACGGCGGCTATAATTCACCCCTCCACTTT	CASSVDGGYNSPLHF
TRBJ2-1	-	TRBD2	TRBV7-2	TGTGCCAGCAGGACCGTAGCGGGGGATGAGCAGTTCTTC	CASRTVAGDEQFF
TRBJ2-5	-	TRBD1	TRBV28	TGTGCCAGCAGACCTCCCAACAGGGGAAGATGGAAGACCCAGTACTTC	CASRPPNRGRWKTQYF
TRBJ1-5	-	-	TRBV7-8	TGTGCCAGCAGCCCCCGACCCGGCGGGGAGGGCAATCAGCCCCAGCATTTT	CASSPRPGGEGNQPQHF
TRBJ1-3	-	-	TRBV4-1	TGCGCCAGCAGCTATGACAGTCCCTCTGGAAACACCATATATTTT	CASSYDSPSGNTIYF
TRBJ1-5	-	-	TRBV7-6	TGTGCCAGCAGTTCAGGGAGTATGGGCAATCAGCCCCAGCATTTT	CASSSGSMGNQPQHF
TRBJ1-1	-	TRBD1	TRBV30	TGTGCCTGGAGTGTACAAGGGGGCAAAGCTTTCTTT	CAWSVQGGKAFF
TRBJ2-2	-	-	TRBV7-2	TGTGCCAGCAGCTTAAGGGGCCCCGGGGAGCTGTTTTTT	CASSLRGPGELFF
TRBJ1-1	-	-	TRBV6-1	TGTGCCAGCAGTGAAGACAGGGCTTATGAAGCTTTCTTT	CASSEDRAYEAFF
TRBJ2-1	-	-	TRBV11-2	TGTGCCAGCAGCTTAAGTAGCGGAAACAATGAGCAGTTCTTC	CASSLSSGNNEQFF
TRBJ1-4	-	-	TRBV5-4	TGTGCCAGCAGCTTGGCCACCGGGGGCGTAGCTGAAAAACTGTTTTTT	CASSLATGGVAEKLFF
TRBJ2-7	-	-	TRBV5-8	TGTGCCAGCAGCTTTTCGAGCCCCTACGAGCAGTACTTC	CASSFSSPYEQYF
TRBJ1-2	-	-	TRBV5-5	TGTGCCAGCAGCTTGGGACCGGAAAGGGGCTACACCTTC	CASSLGPERGYTF
TRBJ1-2	-	-	TRBV29-1	TGCAGCGTAGGGCGGACGGAGCAGTACTATGGCTACACCTTC	CSVGRTEQYYGYTF
TRBJ2-2	-	-	TRBV11-2	TGTGCCAGCATGCGGGGGCTAAGCACCGGGGAGCTGTTTTTT	CASMRGLSTGELFF
TRBJ2-1	-	TRBD2	TRBV29-1	TGCAGCGCCAAAACACCTCGGGTAGCGGGAGATAGGAATGAGCAGTTCTTC	CSAKTPRVAGDRNEQFF
TRBJ2-6	-	-	TRBV19	TGTGCCAGTAGTAGGGGGACTGGGGCCAACGTCCTGACTTTC	CASSRGTGANVLTF
TRBJ2-5	-	-	TRBV27	TGTGCCAGCAGTTTATCGGCGGACCAAGAGACCCAGTACTTC	CASSLSADQETQYF
TRBJ2-5	-	TRBD2	TRBV5-6	TGTGCCAGCAGCCTTCCTTTGGGACTAGCGGGAGGGTTGGAGACCCAGTACTTC	CASSLPLGLAGGLETQYF
TRBJ1-1	-	-	TRBV15	TGTGCCACCAGCAGAGATCGGGGGAGGGCTGAAGCTTTCTTT	CATSRDRGRAEAFF
TRBJ2-5	-	-	TRBV1	TGCACCAGCAGCCAAGCGGGAATACAAGAGACCCAGTACTTC	CTSSQAGIQETQYF
TRBJ1-2	-	-	TRBV6-1	TGTGCCAGCAGTGAATGGGCCCCCGGAGGGGCGCGCGGCTACACCTTC	CASSEWAPGGARGYTF
TRBJ2-2	-	TRBD2	TRBV7-6	TGTGCCAGCAGCTTTTCTAGCGGCGTTAACACCGGGGAGCTGTTTTTT	CASSFSSGVNTGELFF
TRBJ1-5	-	-	TRBV2	TGTGCCAGCAGTGAATTGGCCGGGTGGAGGCAGCCCCAGCATTTT	CASSELAGWRQPQHF
TRBJ1-2	-	-	TRBV18	TGTGCCAGCTCACCTGGGGGGAACTATGGCTACACCTTC	CASSPGGNYGYTF
TRBJ2-3	-	TRBD2	TRBV9	TGTGCCAGCAGCGTAGGGACTAGCCTTTCAGATACGCAGTATTTT	CASSVGTSLSDTQYF